Listed below are T cell receptor beta chains from one sample, sequenced in a study of shared clonotypes between healthy human individuals. Data came from immunoSEQ multiplex PCR; TCRdb stores just in-frame clones and leaves some out. The table records roughly 700,000 clones, around 74% of them present only once. Sequencing was performed on memory CD4+ T cells sorted from blood. These receptors all stem from a woman aged 25 to 39 in good health. CDR3s include the opening cysteine and the closing phenylalanine or tryptophan. D genes are given only for firm matches. The listing skips clone size in some rows; elsewhere it reads once, few, many or a size class.

size,V,J,D,DNA,CDR3
NA,TRBV19,TRBJ1-5,TRBD1,TGTGCCAGTCAGGGACAGGAGAATCAGCCCCAGCATTTT,CASQGQENQPQHF
NA,TRBV28,TRBJ1-3,NA,TGTGCCAGCAGTTCCGGGGGGACGGTCTCTGGAAACACCATATATTTT,CASSSGGTVSGNTIYF
once,TRBV7-9,TRBJ2-3,NA,TGTGCCAGCAGCCAGCTCTCTAGCGACAGCACAGATACGCAGTATTTT,CASSQLSSDSTDTQYF
NA,TRBV2,TRBJ2-3,NA,TGTGCCAGCAGCACGCGGGTAGGCACAGATACGCAGTATTTT,CASSTRVGTDTQYF
NA,TRBV28,TRBJ2-3,NA,TGTGCCAGCATAGGGAGTCCCCGCACAGATACGCAGTATTTT,CASIGSPRTDTQYF
NA,TRBV4-1,TRBJ2-1,NA,TGCGCCAGCAGCCAAGTTGGTGGGAGTAGCGACGATGAGCAGTTCTTC,CASSQVGGSSDDEQFF
once,TRBV2,TRBJ1-2,NA,TGTGCCAGTCAGGACCTCGGGCGCGGCTACACCTTC,CASQDLGRGYTF
NA,TRBV7-9,TRBJ1-3,NA,TGTGCCAGCAGCTTTCAACAGCCCCTCTCTGGAAACACCATATATTTT,CASSFQQPLSGNTIYF
NA,TRBV28,TRBJ2-7,TRBD1,TGTGCCAGCAAACCTCCTGGACAGGGTCGTTACGAGCAGTACTTC,CASKPPGQGRYEQYF
few,TRBV5-6,TRBJ2-2,NA,TGTGCCAGCAGCTTGGATAGCTCGAACACCGGGGAGCTGTTTTTT,CASSLDSSNTGELFF
NA,TRBV5-8,TRBJ2-2,NA,TGTGCCACAGGGAGGACCGGGGAGCTGTTTTTT,CATGRTGELFF
once,TRBV28,TRBJ2-7,NA,TGTGCCAGCAGTTTGGGGCAGTCCTACGAGCAGTACTTC,CASSLGQSYEQYF
NA,TRBV5-8,TRBJ1-2,NA,TGTGCCAGTGAACCTCGACAGGCCGGCTCTGGCTACACCTTC,CASEPRQAGSGYTF
NA,TRBV28,TRBJ1-1,NA,TGTGCCAGCAGTTTACCCGGGAACACTGAAGCTTTCTTT,CASSLPGNTEAFF
NA,TRBV28,TRBJ1-1,NA,TGTGCCAGCAGTTTACGCGGTGGGTTGGGTGAAACTGAAGCTTTCTTT,CASSLRGGLGETEAFF
NA,TRBV5-1,TRBJ1-4,NA,TGCGCCAGCAGCTTAGGGCCCAATGAAAAACTGTTTTTT,CASSLGPNEKLFF
NA,TRBV7-9,TRBJ1-2,NA,TGTGCCAGCAGCTCCTCCGGTTACCGAGAGTATGGCTACACCTTC,CASSSSGYREYGYTF
NA,TRBV19,TRBJ1-1,TRBD1,TGTGCCAGTAGTGGGGACAGGGGGAGGACTGAAGCTTTCTTT,CASSGDRGRTEAFF
NA,TRBV10-3,TRBJ2-3,NA,TGTGCCATCAGTGCACAGGGACATACGCAGTATTTT,CAISAQGHTQYF
NA,TRBV2,TRBJ1-4,NA,TGTGCCAGCAACCCCAATACGGTGGCAAAACTGTTTTTT,CASNPNTVAKLFF
NA,TRBV5-4,TRBJ2-5,NA,TGTGCCAGCAGCCCACAGGGAGGGGAAGAGACCCAGTACTTC,CASSPQGGEETQYF
NA,TRBV20-1,TRBJ2-1,NA,TGCAGTGCTAGAGATGGGTACCAGTTCTTC,CSARDGYQFF
NA,TRBV9,TRBJ2-1,TRBD1,TGTGCCAGCAGCGTAGACAGACCGGGACAGGCCTACAATGAGCAGTTCTTC,CASSVDRPGQAYNEQFF
NA,TRBV7-2,TRBJ2-3,NA,TGTGCCAGCAGCCCAGCGGATACGCAGTATTTT,CASSPADTQYF
NA,TRBV27,TRBJ2-3,NA,TGTGCCAGCAATCGGCCTGGCACAGATACGCAGTATTTT,CASNRPGTDTQYF
NA,TRBV11-1,TRBJ2-1,NA,TGTGCCAGCAGCCGTGGACCGTACAATGAGCAGTTCTTC,CASSRGPYNEQFF
NA,TRBV10-2,TRBJ1-2,TRBD1,TGCGCCAGCAGTGATGGGGAGGACAGGGGGCACTATGGCTACACCTTC,CASSDGEDRGHYGYTF
NA,TRBV7-2,TRBJ2-2,TRBD2,TGTGCCAGCAGCTTAGAACTAGCGGCGAACACCGGGGAGCTGTTTTTT,CASSLELAANTGELFF
many,TRBV19,TRBJ2-1,TRBD2,TGTGCCAGTAAAGTAAGCGGGAACGTGGTTGAGCAGTTCTTC,CASKVSGNVVEQFF
few,TRBV28,TRBJ1-2,NA,TGTGCCAGCAGTCCCGCGGGCACCCGAAGCTATGGCTACACCTTC,CASSPAGTRSYGYTF
NA,TRBV19,TRBJ1-5,NA,TGTGCCAGTAGTATAGGGGTCTGGCCCCAGCATTTT,CASSIGVWPQHF
NA,TRBV6-5,TRBJ1-2,NA,TGTGCCAGCAGTTCGCCGGGGCTTGGCTACACCTTC,CASSSPGLGYTF
NA,TRBV7-9,TRBJ2-3,TRBD2,TGTGCCAGCAGCTTATTTTCCGGGAGGGGCGATACGCAGTATTTT,CASSLFSGRGDTQYF
few,TRBV9,TRBJ1-5,NA,TGTGCCAGCAGCTCGGCTATTGATCAGCCCCAGCATTTT,CASSSAIDQPQHF
few,TRBV5-1,TRBJ2-1,NA,TGCGCCAGCAGCTCCCCCTCGGACGAGCAGTTCTTC,CASSSPSDEQFF
NA,TRBV14,TRBJ2-7,NA,TGTGCCAGCAGCCATTCGTTATTTTACGAGCAGTACTTC,CASSHSLFYEQYF
NA,TRBV30,TRBJ1-3,NA,TGTGCCTGGTCCCTGAACTCTGGAAACACCATATATTTT,CAWSLNSGNTIYF
NA,TRBV6-1,TRBJ1-1,NA,TGTGCCAGCGAAGAGGGCGTTAGCGGGAACACTGAAGCTTTCTTT,CASEEGVSGNTEAFF
NA,TRBV6-5,TRBJ1-2,NA,TGTGCCAGCAGTAATGGCTATGGCTACACCTTC,CASSNGYGYTF
few,TRBV14,TRBJ2-1,NA,TGTGCCAGCAGCCAAGTCCAGTGGGAAGGGGATGAGCAGTTCTTC,CASSQVQWEGDEQFF
NA,TRBV7-2,TRBJ2-1,NA,TGTGCCAGCAGCTTTTCCGGGGGTAGCTCCTACAATGAGCAGTTCTTC,CASSFSGGSSYNEQFF
once,TRBV6-6,TRBJ2-7,NA,TGTGCCAGCAGTTCTCAACCCTACGAGCAGTACTTC,CASSSQPYEQYF
NA,TRBV6-1,TRBJ1-5,TRBD1,TGTGCCAGCAGTGACGCGGACAGGTTCCGAAATCAGCCCCAGCATTTT,CASSDADRFRNQPQHF
NA,TRBV30,TRBJ2-7,NA,TGTGCCTGGGGGAGGTACTACGAGCAGTACTTC,CAWGRYYEQYF
NA,TRBV25-1,TRBJ2-5,TRBD1,TGTGCCAGCAGTGAACTTAGGACAGGCGGACAAGAGACCCAGTACTTC,CASSELRTGGQETQYF
NA,TRBV2,TRBJ2-3,NA,TGTGCCAGCATTCGAGCGGAGACCACAGATACGCAGTATTTT,CASIRAETTDTQYF
few,TRBV6-6,TRBJ2-3,NA,TGTGCCAGCAGTTCCTCAGCCACCACAGATACGCAGTATTTT,CASSSSATTDTQYF
NA,TRBV6-1,TRBJ2-7,NA,TGTGCCAGCAGTGTAGGTAGTAGCGGCCACTACGAGCAGTACTTC,CASSVGSSGHYEQYF
NA,TRBV5-1,TRBJ1-6,TRBD1,TGCGCCAGCAGCTACGGGACAGCAGATGGTTCACCCCTCCACTTT,CASSYGTADGSPLHF
NA,TRBV30,TRBJ2-1,NA,TGTGCCTGGAGTGACAGGTACAATGAGCAGTTCTTC,CAWSDRYNEQFF
NA,TRBV7-3,TRBJ2-1,TRBD2,TGTGCCAGCAGCGCCGGGACTAGCGCCGGGCATGAGCAGTTCTTC,CASSAGTSAGHEQFF
NA,TRBV20-1,TRBJ2-5,TRBD1,TGCAGTGCCGACGGACAGGAAGAGCAGTACTTC,CSADGQEEQYF
NA,TRBV27,TRBJ1-2,TRBD1,TGTGCCAGCAGTGACACAGGGGGCAGGTTTGGCTACACCTTC,CASSDTGGRFGYTF
NA,TRBV28,TRBJ1-2,TRBD1,TGTGCCAGCAGTTTCCTGGGACAGGGGTTGTTCTACACCTTC,CASSFLGQGLFYTF
NA,TRBV2,TRBJ2-3,NA,TGTGCCACCCGAGGGTATCCCAACACAGATACGCAGTATTTT,CATRGYPNTDTQYF
NA,TRBV28,TRBJ2-1,TRBD2,TGTGCCAGCAGTTGGGGACTAGCGGGAGGGGCCTACAATGAGCAGTTCTTC,CASSWGLAGGAYNEQFF
NA,TRBV19,TRBJ1-5,TRBD1,TGTGCCAGTAGGAGGACAGGGTTTGGCAATCAGCCCCAGCATTTT,CASRRTGFGNQPQHF
many,TRBV7-6,TRBJ2-7,NA,TGTGCCAGCAGTGTTTCAGTCGGGAATTACGAGCAGTACTTC,CASSVSVGNYEQYF
NA,TRBV6-4,TRBJ2-1,TRBD1,TGTGCCAGCAGTGATCCCGACAGGGGGGTCATTGAGCAGTTCTTC,CASSDPDRGVIEQFF
NA,TRBV10-3,TRBJ2-1,NA,TGTGCCATCAGTGGAGCCGGGACCGCGGGCAATGAGCAGTTCTTC,CAISGAGTAGNEQFF